Listed here is a single T cell receptor (beta chain). These data come from a study of CD8 T cells in Susac syndrome. About 0.5 to 1 ug RNA was reverse transcribed with random hexamers. Each CDR3 protein gets one entry after TCRdb re-called the immunoSEQ multiplex PCR reads with MiXCR. In the table there are about 250,000 distinct CDR3 sequences, just over 90% of which are singletons. This CDR3 is built from 15 residues. Germline V gene lookup returns CDR1 PRHDT and CDR2 FYEKMQ (reference sequence). V dropped 2 bases and J dropped 2 bases, with 12 bases sitting between them. This chain uses TRBV13 with TRBJ2-5, with D tentatively TRBD2 (6 bases). The clonotype was recovered from a human donor with multiple sclerosis. Sequenced: CD4+ T cells from PBMCs. The CDR3 is CASSLPGLPQETQYF. CDR3 bases: TGTGCCAGCAGCTTACCGGGACTTCCACAAGAGACCCAGTACTTC.